This T cell receptor (beta chain) was captured by sequencing in a study of T-cell reconstitution after alpha-beta-depleted transplantation in children (dated by TCRdb to the mid-2010s). Regarding the research as a whole: T-cell immune reconstitution after TCRalphabeta/CD19-depleted allogeneic hematopoietic cell transplantation in children was quantitatively tracked in the study by means of TCR repertoire profiling.

This clonotype was counted ten times or more. The clone's antigen remains unknown. Qualities for individual bases were not recorded, and no much larger clone is one base off. As encoded in the germline V gene, CDR1 is MNHEY while CDR2 is SVGAGI. The CDR3 sequence holds 15 residues, the cysteine and phenylalanine included. Left in the record is the CDR3 DNA by itself, 45 bases read in frame from the first base. Trimming costs V 0 bases and J 2 bases, and their ends lie 8 bases apart. The library was built by means of PCR. The reads were generated on an Illumina HiSeq 2500. TCR libraries were prepared with molecular barcoding, using unique molecular identifiers to normalize TCRbeta repertoire quantification. TCRdb reprocessed the public reads (quality trimming at Q25 with fastp, clone calling with MiXCR) and kept in-frame beta chains. CDR3 protein duplicates are merged, each entry listing the most common genes and DNA. The sample table records over 85,000 distinct CDR3 sequences; approximately 10% of these occur just once. Roughly 8% of the sample belongs to the ten largest clones.

The source of this sequence is a human donor who donated a stem cell graft to a child with acute lymphoblastic leukemia. The material was PBMCs from the stem cell graft donor, obtained from the stem cell graft. Rearrangement joined TRBV6-5 to TRBJ1-5, and TRBD1 may be the D gene, going by 6 matching bases. At the DNA level, the sequence is TGTGCCAGCAGTTACTCAGCAGGGGGCAATCAGCCCCAGCATTTT. Its product reads: CASSYSAGGNQPQHF.